These 10 T cell receptor beta chains were all obtained from the same sample, sequenced in a study of blood T cell repertoires in COVID-19. TCRdb's copy holds only in-frame clones and misses some; the assay was immunoSEQ multiplex PCR. The data show some 150,000 clones, about 86% seen once. The sequenced sample was peripheral blood. The receptors shown here come from a woman in her sixties with acute or convalescent COVID-19.

The chain recombines TRBV6-6 with TRBJ1-1; no definite D call. V was clipped by 0 bases and J by 5 bases, with 10 bases between them. Germline lookup yields CDR1 MNHNY and CDR2 SVGAGI (reference sequence). This CDR3 is 14 amino acids long. Here the CDR3 reads CASSYSGRRTEAFF. Here the CDR3 DNA reads TGTGCCAGCAGTTACTCAGGGAGGAGAACTGAAGCTTTCTTT.

V gene TRBV5-1 combines with J gene TRBJ1-5; 9 bases map to TRBD1. In germline, CDR1 is SGHRS, CDR2 YFSETQ. After removal of 4 bases from V and 9 bases from J, the junction contained 14 bases not matched to a gene. The CDR3 is 16 residues long. This CDR3 reads CASSLGTGGAERPQHF. In DNA form, the CDR3 reads TGCGCCAGCAGCCTTGGAACAGGGGGCGCTGAACGGCCCCAGCATTTT.

V usage is TRBV28 and J usage is TRBJ1-6, with 9 bases fitting TRBD1. The CDR3 length is 14 residues. V was pared by 5 bases and J by 14 bases, with 10 bases of the junction left unmatched. Germline V gives CDR1 MDHEN, CDR2 SYDVKM. The CDR3 here is CASSATGGLWALHF. CDR3 nucleotide sequence: TGTGCCAGCAGTGCCACAGGGGGCCTGTGGGCCCTCCACTTT.

This rearrangement joins TRBV4-2 to TRBJ1-2, with D possibly TRBD1 on 5 matching bases. The V gene lost 4 bases and the J gene lost 7 bases, with 16 bases spanning the gap. The CDR3 extends over 14 amino acids. Germline V gives CDR1 LGHNA, CDR2 YNFKEQ. The DNA of the CDR3 is TGTGCCAGCAGCCCGGCCCCAGGGATTCGTGGCTACACCTTC. Translation gives CASSPAPGIRGYTF.

This sequence joins TRBV27 and TRBJ1-1; the D gene is possibly TRBD1 (6 bases). The V end lost 3 bases, the J end lost 1 base, and 9 bases lay between the germline ends. The germline V gene encodes CDR1 MNHEY and CDR2 SMNVEV (reference sequence). There are 14 residues in the CDR3. The CDR3 sequence: CASSFHRENTEAFF. CDR3 in DNA: TGTGCCAGCAGTTTCCACAGGGAGAACACTGAAGCTTTCTTT.

The chain joins TRBV3-1 (or the pseudogene TRBV3-2) to TRBJ2-1; D is unclear. The germline CDR1 and CDR2 sequences are LGHDT and YNNKEL (reference sequence). This CDR3 is 13 amino acids long. V lost 4 bases and J 6 bases, leaving 10 bases between the germline ends. CDR3 in DNA: TGTGCCAGCAGCCCCCCTTACAGCAATGAGCAGTTCTTC. Protein product: CASSPPYSNEQFF.

This chain joins TRBV5-1 and TRBJ2-7; maybe TRBD1 (5 bases). The CDR3 covers 12 residues. Germline lookup yields CDR1 SGHRS and CDR2 YFSETQ. V was pared by 5 bases and J by 3 bases, with 9 bases between. The CDR3 nucleotides read TGCGCCAGCAGTACAGGAAGCTACGAGCAGTACTTC. This encodes CASSTGSYEQYF.

On this clone: The same CDR3 also results from other DNA sequences found in this sample. The chain employs TRBV5-1 and TRBJ2-3; a weak D match, TRBD2 (6 bases). The CDR3 covers 15 residues. Germline CDR1 reads SGHRS; CDR2 reads YFSETQ. V gave up 0 bases and J gave up 1 base, with 9 bases separating them. The CDR3 DNA reads as TGCGCCAGCAGCTTGGGGCGGGGTGGCACAGATACGCAGTATTTT. This sequence encodes CASSLGRGGTDTQYF.

The chain has TRBV18 and TRBJ1-1, with D possibly matching TRBD1 (6 bases). V gave up 4 bases and J gave up 0 bases, with 12 bases separating them. In germline, CDR1 is KGHSH, CDR2 LQKENI. This CDR3 spans 15 amino acids. The chain's CDR3 is CASSQNRDLNTEAFF. CDR3 sequence (DNA): TGTGCCAGCTCACAAAACAGGGATTTGAACACTGAAGCTTTCTTT.

V and J are TRBV9 and TRBJ1-6; 7 bases match TRBD1. V gave up 4 bases and J gave up 8 bases; unmatched junction bases: 6. CDR1 SGDLS and CDR2 YYNGEE come from the germline V gene. The CDR3 extends over 14 amino acids. Written as DNA, the CDR3 is TGTGCCAGCAGCCCCCGACAGGGTTATTCACCCCTCCACTTT. Its translation is CASSPRQGYSPLHF.